A single sample is the source of the 27 T cell receptor beta chains below, sequenced in a study of identical twins. TCRdb independently ran MiXCR on the 5' RACE reads; one entry per CDR3 protein. In the table there are roughly 220,000 distinct CDR3 sequences, over 5.5% of which are singletons. Another study also made use of these data, one on T cells expressing NK-cell markers.

The specimen was CD8+ T cells sorted from blood. These receptor sequences come from a woman aged 18-35 years in good health.

This chain links TRBV11-2 with TRBJ2-7; 8 bases match TRBD2. Germline CDR1 reads SGHAT; CDR2 reads FQNNGV. V was pared by 10 bases and J by 2 bases, with 13 bases of the junction left unmatched. The CDR3 spans 15 residues. CDR3: CATQFSGGRPYEQYF. CDR3 bases: TGTGCCACCCAGTTTTCGGGCGGGAGGCCCTACGAGCAGTACTTC.

This clonotype was recorded a few times. The chain combines TRBV27 with TRBJ2-7; 7 nucleotides align to TRBD1. The J segment lost 4 bases and the V segment lost 5 bases, leaving 2 bases of the junction unmatched. Per the germline V gene, CDR1 is MNHEY and CDR2 is SMNVEV (reference sequence). This CDR3 contains 12 residues. CDR3 loop: CASSTTGYEQYF. CDR3 DNA sequence: TGTGCCAGCAGTACGACAGGGTACGAGCAGTACTTC.

In this sample, this clonotype turned up many times. The rearrangement joins TRBV7-8 to TRBJ1-2, with 7 positions matching TRBD1. Per germline, CDR1 SGHVS and CDR2 FQNEAQ. Trimming took 2 bases from V and 0 from J; bases not matched to a gene: 3. This CDR3 is built from 15 residues. The CDR3, as DNA: TGTGCCAGCAGCTTACCCGGGACAGCTAACTATGGCTACACCTTC. This gives the protein CASSLPGTANYGYTF.

This chain links TRBV9 with TRBJ2-3, with D maybe TRBD1 (5 bases). Germline-derived CDR1 and CDR2 are SGDLS and YYNGEE. This CDR3 has 14 residues. Trimming stripped 8 bases from V and 1 base from J, with 14 bases between. The CDR3 nucleotides read TGTGCCAGTCAGCCAAAAGGGGGCACAGATACGCAGTATTTT. Amino acid sequence: CASQPKGGTDTQYF.

This chain uses TRBV12-3 or TRBV12-4 with TRBJ2-1, with 9 nucleotides matching TRBD2. This CDR3 contains 16 residues. J lost 9 bases, V lost 5 bases, and 14 bases had no gene match. The CDR3 sequence: CASSLNPATSGVEQFF. DNA of the CDR3: TGTGCCAGCAGTCTTAACCCCGCGACTAGCGGCGTTGAGCAGTTCTTC.

This clonotype was counted at least ten times. V gene TRBV9 combines with J gene TRBJ2-1; D is perhaps TRBD1 (6 bases). Per germline, CDR1 SGDLS and CDR2 YYNGEE. The CDR3 loop spans 16 amino acids. Deletions cut 3 bases from V and 0 bases from J, with 13 bases between. The CDR3 DNA is TGTGCCAGCAGCGCCGAACAGGGTCCCTCCTACAATGAGCAGTTCTTC. This gives the protein CASSAEQGPSYNEQFF.

This clonotype has ten or more counts. This sequence joins TRBV4-3 and TRBJ2-1; 13 bases are shared with TRBD2. Germline-derived CDR1 and CDR2 are LGHNA and YSLEER. V dropped 1 base and J dropped 8; count of bases not matched to a gene: 5. This CDR3 spans 16 amino acids. The CDR3 DNA reads TGCGCCAGCAGCCAAGGGGGACTAGCGGGAAGAGATGAGCAGTTCTTC. This translates into CASSQGGLAGRDEQFF.

The table lists this clonotype with many counts. This chain uses TRBV27 with TRBJ2-7; D might be TRBD2 (6 bases). Trimming took off 5 bases at V and 4 bases at J, with 18 bases between the two ends. Germline V gene data show CDR1 as MNHEY and CDR2 as SMNVEV (reference sequence). CDR3 length: 15 amino acids. The CDR3 sequence is CASSLGTSTWYEQYF. Here the CDR3 DNA reads TGTGCCAGCAGTCTCGGGACTTCCACCTGGTACGAGCAGTACTTC.

The V call is TRBV2, the J call TRBJ2-7; the D gene is possibly TRBD2 (5 bases). Germline-derived CDR1 and CDR2 are SNHLY and FYNNEI. V was clipped by 0 bases and J by 4 bases, with 19 bases between them. The CDR3 has 17 residues. CDR3 coding DNA: TGTGCCAGCAGTGAAGCAAGGGTACGAGGCGGCGGGTACGAGCAGTACTTC. Protein product: CASSEARVRGGGYEQYF. The full variable domain, in which reference TRBV2 and TRBJ2-7 provide the parts outside the CDR3, is EPEVTQTPSHQVTQMGQEVILRCVPISNHLYFYWYRQILGQKVEFLVSFYNNEISEKSEIFDDQFSVERPDGSNFTLKIRSTKLEDSAMYFCASSEARVRGGGYEQYFGPGTRLTVT.

CDR3 loop: CASTIEGYIENTIYF. For the CDR3, the DNA is TGTGCCAGCACCATTGAGGGGTACATCGAGAACACCATATATTTT. The gene calls are TRBV12-3 or TRBV12-4 and TRBJ1-3; D may be TRBD1 (5 bases). Deletions cut 7 bases from V and 7 bases from J, with 20 bases between. The CDR3 sequence is 15 residues long.

The chain carries TRBV10-1 and TRBJ1-2; TRBD1 matches at 7 bases. Germline V CDR1 and CDR2: WNHNN, SYGVQD (reference sequence). The CDR3 loop spans 14 amino acids. V lost 4 bases to trimming and J lost 3 bases; unmatched junction nucleotides: 5. The CDR3 reads CASSVEGAYYGYTF. The CDR3 DNA reads as TGCGCCAGCAGTGTGGAGGGGGCCTACTATGGCTACACCTTC.

This clonotype was detected ten times or more. The J gene is TRBJ2-1, the V gene TRBV29-1, with D possibly being TRBD2 (5 bases). CDR1 is SQVTM, CDR2 ANQGSEA, per germline. This CDR3 spans 13 amino acids. V was pared by 2 bases and J by 6 bases, with 11 bases between. CDR3 region: CSVEWPSRNEQFF. DNA of the CDR3: TGCAGCGTTGAATGGCCTAGCCGCAATGAGCAGTTCTTC.

Only a few counts were recorded for this clonotype. V and J are TRBV19 and TRBJ2-7; D may be TRBD1 (6 bases). Trimming pared 6 bases from V and 4 bases from J, leaving 16 bases between. The CDR3 consists of 14 residues. In germline, CDR1 is LNHDA, CDR2 SQIVND (reference sequence). The CDR3 nucleotides are TGTGCCAGTAGCGACCCGGGACACCGATACGAGCAGTACTTC. Protein product: CASSDPGHRYEQYF.

This clonotype was picked up a small number of times. The chain is built from TRBV6-2 or TRBV6-3 and TRBJ2-1; D may be TRBD2 (7 bases). The CDR3 runs 16 residues. CDR1 is MNHEY and CDR2 is SVGEGT in the germline V gene. V lost 0 bases to trimming and J lost 7 bases, with 16 bases between them. This chain's CDR3 is CASSYSSVEGGNEQFF. CDR3 nucleotides: TGTGCCAGCAGTTACTCGTCGGTAGAGGGGGGGAATGAGCAGTTCTTC.

This clonotype appeared many times. The V gene is TRBV7-9, the J gene TRBJ2-1; TRBD2 is a possible D gene (6 bases). Germline values: CDR1 SEHNR, CDR2 FQNEAQ (reference sequence). This CDR3 has 12 amino acids. V lost 5 bases and J 8 bases, leaving 10 bases between the germline ends. The CDR3 DNA is TGTGCCAGCAGCCCTAGCGCCGATGAGCAGTTCTTC. Translated: CASSPSADEQFF.

This clonotype was observed at least ten times. The chain employs TRBV2 and TRBJ1-1, with unresolved D. The CDR3 has 11 amino acids. V lost 8 bases and J lost 5, with 9 bases in between. Germline assignment: CDR1 SNHLY and CDR2 FYNNEI. The CDR3 DNA sequence: TGTGCCAGCGGGCGGGGTACTGAAGCTTTCTTT. Residues: CASGRGTEAFF.

This clonotype has a count of ten or more. The chain uses TRBV14 and TRBJ2-1; D ambiguous. CDR3 length: 13 amino acids. Germline V gene data show CDR1 as SGHDN and CDR2 as FVKESK. V was cut by 1 base and J by 6 bases, with 7 bases left in between. In DNA form, the CDR3 reads TGTGCCAGCAGCCAAGGGACCCCCAATGAGCAGTTCTTC. It yields the protein CASSQGTPNEQFF.

The chain is built from TRBV7-9 and TRBJ1-1; D gene uncertain. Germline CDR1 and CDR2: SEHNR and FQNEAQ (reference sequence). The CDR3 extends over 11 amino acids. Deletions cut 7 bases from V and 6 bases from J, with 9 bases between. The CDR3 region is CASTSSAEAFF. The CDR3 DNA follows: TGTGCCAGCACCTCTTCCGCTGAAGCTTTCTTT.

The rearrangement uses TRBV6-5 and TRBJ2-3; no reliable D call. Trimming removed 2 bases from V and 3 bases from J, with 6 bases in between. Germline CDR1 reads MNHEY; CDR2 reads SVGAGI. The CDR3 is 13 amino acids. The CDR3 protein is CASSYDGTDTQYF. In nucleotides, the CDR3 is TGTGCCAGCAGTTACGACGGGACAGATACGCAGTATTTT.

The chain is built from TRBV30 and TRBJ2-2; TRBD1 agrees at 10 bases. This CDR3 is 15 amino acids long. After removal of 5 bases from V and 6 bases from J, the junction contained 9 bases not matched to a gene. Germline V gene sequence: CDR1 GTSNPN, CDR2 SVGIG (reference sequence). The CDR3 DNA sequence: TGTGCCTGGTCACAAACCGGGACAGGGGCCGGGGAGCTGTTTTTT. This encodes CAWSQTGTGAGELFF.

A few counts support this clonotype. V is TRBV12-3 or TRBV12-4 and J is TRBJ2-7; D remains unclear. Deletions cut 1 base from V and 0 bases from J, with 10 bases between. This CDR3 comprises 15 residues. Written as DNA, the CDR3 is TGTGCCAGCAGTTTAGGGTACGCGAGCTCCTACGAGCAGTACTTC. This codes for CASSLGYASSYEQYF.

This sequence joins TRBV2 and TRBJ2-3; 8 bases are a match to TRBD2. CDR1 is SNHLY and CDR2 is FYNNEI in the germline V gene. The CDR3 consists of 19 residues. The ends lost 0 bases at V and 2 bases at J; junction bases unmatched: 13. The CDR3 spells CASSEAPGGGITFTDTQYF. The CDR3 nucleotides are TGTGCCAGCAGTGAAGCCCCGGGGGGGGGAATAACCTTCACAGATACGCAGTATTTT.

The chain employs TRBV19 and TRBJ1-1, with TRBD1 as a possible D gene (5 bases). Trimming took off 1 base at V and 11 bases at J, with 17 bases between the two ends. This CDR3 has 14 residues. CDR1 and CDR2 (germline): LNHDA, SQIVND (reference sequence). This CDR3 reads CASSIGPRAVVAFF. In nucleotides, the CDR3 is TGTGCCAGTAGTATAGGGCCCAGGGCCGTCGTGGCTTTCTTT.

This clonotype was counted between two and nine times. The V call is TRBV2, the J call TRBJ2-1; D possibly corresponds to TRBD2 (5 bases). V lost 8 bases and J lost 8, with 31 bases in between. The length of the CDR3 is 18 residues. Germline CDR1 reads SNHLY; CDR2 reads FYNNEI. For the CDR3, the DNA is TGTGCCAGCCGAACCCATCCCGGAAAAGCGGTCAAAAGGGATGAGCAGTTCTTC. Its translation is CASRTHPGKAVKRDEQFF.

This chain joins TRBV5-8 and TRBJ2-2; 12 nucleotides align to TRBD2. The germline CDR1 and CDR2 sequences are SGHTS and YDEGEE. J lost 3 bases, V lost 3 bases, and 6 bases had no gene match. The CDR3 runs to 17 residues. The CDR3 protein is CASSSGTSGPHTGELFF. The DNA for the CDR3 is TGTGCCAGCAGCTCCGGGACTAGCGGGCCCCACACCGGGGAGCTGTTTTTT.

This clonotype showed up just a few times. The rearrangement joins TRBV7-9 to TRBJ2-3, with 15 nucleotides matching TRBD2. Germline CDR1 SEHNR, CDR2 FQNEAQ (reference sequence). The V and J ends lost 5 bases and 8 bases, in that order; junction bases with no gene match: 8. The CDR3 has 16 amino acids. The CDR3 region is CASSPRTSGGAGTQYF. The DNA for the CDR3 is TGTGCCAGCAGCCCGAGGACTAGCGGGGGGGCCGGTACGCAGTATTTT.

As concerns this clonotype: A much larger clone lies a single base off, so this may be a read error. The chain employs TRBV7-8 and TRBJ1-1, with D perhaps TRBD1 (6 bases). CDR1 is SGHVS and CDR2 is FQNEAQ in the germline V gene. Trimming took 8 bases from V and 3 from J, leaving 13 bases between them. The length of the CDR3 is 13 residues. The CDR3 is CASAGTKDTEAFF. In DNA form, the CDR3 reads TGTGCCAGCGCCGGGACAAAGGACACTGAAGCTTTCTTT.